Presented here are 30 T cell receptor beta chains from one specimen sequenced in a study of siplizumab effects on memory and regulatory T cells. The assay was immunoSEQ multiplex PCR, and TCRdb's table has in-frame clones only and misses some. The sample carries about 85,000 clones, 95% recorded once. Sequences were obtained from CD8+ T cells sorted from blood. Receptors were obtained from a human donor in good health.

CDR3 in amino acids: CASSPNLAGVGNEQFF. The CDR3 bases are TGTGCCAGCAGCCCCAACCTAGCGGGAGTGGGCAATGAGCAGTTCTTC. This chain connects TRBV9 to TRBJ2-1; 10 positions agree with TRBD2. V trimming: 4 bases; J trimming: 6 bases; junction bases outside the gene matches: 10. Looked up from germline, CDR1 is SGDLS and CDR2 is YYNGEE. The CDR3 extends over 16 amino acids.

The chain is built from TRBV5-6 and TRBJ2-1; possible D gene TRBD2, 6 bases. The V end lost 4 bases, the J end lost 0 bases, and 17 bases lay between the germline ends. Germline assignment: CDR1 SGHDT and CDR2 YYEEEE. This CDR3 is built from 17 residues. The CDR3 DNA sequence: TGTGCCAGCAGCCCCGGGACTGCTTCCCACTCCTACAATGAGCAGTTCTTC. Translation: CASSPGTASHSYNEQFF.

The chain links TRBV18 to TRBJ2-7, with 7 positions matching TRBD1. V shed 5 bases, J shed 3 bases, and the junction held 7 bases outside the gene matches. This CDR3 contains 14 residues. Germline CDR1 is KGHSH and CDR2 is LQKENI. The CDR3 nucleotides read TGTGCCAGCTCATCCCCAGGGGACAGCTACGAGCAGTACTTC. Protein sequence: CASSSPGDSYEQYF. Complete variable domain (other parts from reference TRBV18 and TRBJ2-7): NAGVMQNPRHLVRRRGQEARLRCSPMKGHSHVYWYRQLPEEGLKFMVYLQKENIIDESGMPKERFSAEFPKEGPSILRIQQVVRGDSAAYFCASSSPGDSYEQYFGPGTRLTVT.

V usage is TRBV2 and J usage is TRBJ2-2; TRBD1 agrees at 7 bases. CDR3 length equals 17 residues. In germline, CDR1 is SNHLY, CDR2 FYNNEI. V lost 0 bases and J lost 0; bases outside the gene matches: 4. CDR3 protein: CASSEAGDRTNTGELFF. The DNA of the CDR3 is TGTGCCAGCAGTGAAGCGGGGGACAGAACGAACACCGGGGAGCTGTTTTTT.

V gene TRBV13 combines with J gene TRBJ2-7, with D perhaps assigned TRBD1 or TRBD2 (5 bases each). The germline V and J ends were trimmed by 1 base and 1 base, with 11 bases remaining between them. In germline, CDR1 is PRHDT, CDR2 FYEKMQ (reference sequence). The CDR3 is 15 residues long. The DNA for the CDR3 is TGTGCCAGCAGCTTAGTGGGGGACCGGTCCTACGAGCAGTACTTC. Translation gives CASSLVGDRSYEQYF.

V and J are TRBV9 and TRBJ2-2; unclear D gene. The germline V gene encodes CDR1 SGDLS and CDR2 YYNGEE. V dropped 0 bases and J dropped 4 bases, with 13 bases sitting between them. The CDR3 extends over 16 amino acids. CDR3 in amino acids: CASSVVRAPGTGELFF. Written as DNA, the CDR3 is TGTGCCAGCAGCGTAGTTAGAGCGCCGGGCACCGGGGAGCTGTTTTTT. The whole variable domain, filled in from reference TRBV9 and TRBJ2-2, reads DSGVTQTPKHLITATGQRVTLRCSPRSGDLSVYWYQQSLDQGLQFLIQYYNGEERAKGNILERFSAQQFPDLHSELNLSSLELGDSALYFCASSVVRAPGTGELFFGEGSRLTVL.

The chain carries TRBV4-1 and TRBJ2-7; D may match TRBD1 or TRBD2 (5 bases each). Germline CDR1 MGHRA, CDR2 YSYEKL. The CDR3 extends over 16 amino acids. V dropped 4 bases and J dropped 5 bases, with 21 bases sitting between them. This CDR3 reads CASSPRLTEGNDEQYF. The CDR3 DNA reads as TGCGCCAGCAGCCCTCGATTGACAGAGGGAAACGACGAGCAGTACTTC.

This chain uses TRBV14 with TRBJ1-4; maybe TRBD1 (6 bases). This CDR3 contains 13 residues. V was shortened by 7 bases and J by 5 bases, with 11 bases between the two germline ends. Germline CDR1 is SGHDN and CDR2 is FVKESK. CDR3 sequence: CASTGGGNEKLFF. CDR3 in DNA: TGTGCCAGCACCGGAGGGGGGAATGAAAAACTGTTTTTT.

The CDR3 protein is CASSGTGTDYEQYF. DNA for the CDR3: TGTGCCAGCAGTGGGACCGGGACCGACTACGAGCAGTACTTC. The V gene is TRBV25-1, the J gene TRBJ2-7, with D perhaps being TRBD1 or TRBD2 (5 bases each). Germline V lookup: CDR1 MGHDK, CDR2 SYGVNS. This CDR3 spans 14 amino acids. Between the trimmed V and J ends, which lost 4 bases and 3 bases, there was a span of 13 bases.

J is TRBJ2-3 and V is TRBV9, with 10 nucleotides matching TRBD2. The CDR3 runs 16 residues. Germline CDR1 and CDR2: SGDLS and YYNGEE. V was clipped by 4 bases and J by 5 bases; unmatched bases: 10. DNA for the CDR3: TGTGCCAGCAGCCCCCAGCGGGAGGGCCTGGAAGATACGCAGTATTTT. Its translation is CASSPQREGLEDTQYF.

V is TRBV19 and J is TRBJ2-3; D unclear. V shed 8 bases and J shed 5 bases, with 17 bases lying between them. The CDR3 totals 14 residues. Germline values: CDR1 LNHDA, CDR2 SQIVND (reference sequence). CDR3 amino acids: CASSLGPRVDTQYF. The CDR3 bases are TGTGCCAGTTCCTTAGGGCCTCGCGTAGATACGCAGTATTTT.

This chain links TRBV27 with TRBJ2-1; D remains ambiguous. Germline assignment: CDR1 MNHEY and CDR2 SMNVEV (reference sequence). This CDR3 is 19 amino acids long. V lost 4 bases and J lost 7, with 29 bases in between. The CDR3 here is CASSSYPLDGLSPGNEQFF. The CDR3 DNA is TGTGCCAGCAGTTCGTACCCCCTCGACGGGCTCTCCCCTGGGAATGAGCAGTTCTTC.

This chain joins TRBV11-2 and TRBJ2-1, with TRBD2 matching over 8 bases. The CDR3 covers 16 residues. Trimming removed 3 bases from V and 5 bases from J; junction bases left unmatched: 9. Germline V gene lookup returns CDR1 SGHAT and CDR2 FQNNGV. CDR3 sequence reads: CASSLVAGNLNNEQFF. CDR3 sequence (DNA): TGTGCCAGCAGCTTGGTAGCGGGAAACCTAAACAATGAGCAGTTCTTC.

The chain joins TRBV4-1 to TRBJ2-7; no definite D call. Germline assignment: CDR1 MGHRA and CDR2 YSYEKL. The V and J ends lost 0 bases and 6 bases respectively, with 6 bases between them. The CDR3 is 12 amino acids. The CDR3 loop is CASSQDGFEQYF. CDR3 DNA: TGCGCCAGCAGCCAAGATGGTTTCGAGCAGTACTTC.

This rearrangement joins TRBV10-2 to TRBJ2-2; TRBD1 matches at 7 bases. The CDR3 length is 15 residues. CDR1 and CDR2 (germline): WSHSY, SAAADI. Germline trimming cut 2 bases from V and 3 bases from J; bases unmatched to any gene: 3. The CDR3 nucleotides are TGCGCCAGCAGTGAGATCAGGGGGTACACCGGGGAGCTGTTTTTT. Amino acids: CASSEIRGYTGELFF.

This chain joins TRBV6-6 and TRBJ1-2; D is uncertain. Trimming took 6 bases from V and 5 from J, leaving 13 bases between them. Germline lookup yields CDR1 MNHNY and CDR2 SVGAGI (reference sequence). The CDR3 length is 13 residues. In DNA, the CDR3 is TGTGCCAGCAGCATCGAGACCGAATATGGCTACACCTTC. Translation gives CASSIETEYGYTF.

The gene calls are TRBV6-5 and TRBJ2-1, with 12 bases that match TRBD2. The CDR3 runs to 15 residues. Germline V lookup: CDR1 MNHEY, CDR2 SVGAGI. J was trimmed by 9 bases and V by 0 bases; bases with no gene match: 3. CDR3 amino acids: CASSYSRLAGAEQFF. For the CDR3, the DNA is TGTGCCAGCAGTTACTCGAGACTAGCGGGAGCTGAGCAGTTCTTC.

This rearrangement joins TRBV6-6 to TRBJ1-2; D ambiguous. CDR1 is MNHNY, CDR2 SVGAGI, per germline (reference sequence). The CDR3 is 13 residues long. V was clipped by 6 bases and J by 4 bases, with 12 bases between them. Here the CDR3 reads CASRPLEGYGYTF. The DNA of the CDR3 is TGTGCCAGCAGACCCTTAGAGGGCTATGGCTACACCTTC.

This clone appeared a single time. This chain joins TRBV19 and TRBJ2-5, with D tentatively TRBD2 (6 bases). Looked up from germline, CDR1 is LNHDA and CDR2 is SQIVND (reference sequence). V was pared by 10 bases and J by 4 bases, with 16 bases between. The CDR3 loop spans 13 amino acids. Here the CDR3 DNA reads TGTGCCACCTACGGAGGAGGGCCAGAGACCCAGTACTTC. This translates into CATYGGGPETQYF.

This rearrangement joins TRBV5-1 to TRBJ2-7; 7 nucleotides align to TRBD2. The CDR3 has 15 residues. J lost 3 bases, V lost 0 bases, and 6 bases had no gene match. The V gene's germline CDR1 is SGHRS and CDR2 YFSETQ. The CDR3 is CASSLVGRFYYEQYF. CDR3 DNA sequence: TGCGCCAGCAGCTTGGTCGGGAGGTTTTACTACGAGCAGTACTTC.

The chain links TRBV19 to TRBJ2-7, with TRBD2 matching 12 bases. V was clipped by 4 bases and J by 7 bases; unmatched bases: 5. Germline V gene sequence: CDR1 LNHDA, CDR2 SQIVND (reference sequence). This CDR3 spans 14 amino acids. As DNA, the CDR3 is TGTGCCAGTAGTACTAGCGGGAGGGTTTTGGAGCAGTACTTC. This sequence encodes CASSTSGRVLEQYF.

Of note for this clone: In the same sample, other DNA sequences code for this CDR3. The V and J genes are TRBV9 and TRBJ2-1, with D unresolved. CDR1 is SGDLS, CDR2 YYNGEE, per germline. The V end lost 0 bases, the J end lost 8 bases, and 9 bases lay between the germline ends. The CDR3 runs 13 residues. The CDR3 nucleotides read TGTGCCAGCAGCGTAGGGGGTCGGGATGAGCAGTTCTTC. Its protein is CASSVGGRDEQFF.

This clone came up once. This chain links TRBV19 with TRBJ1-1; TRBD1 agrees at 11 bases. The CDR3 extends over 16 amino acids. Trimming at V came to 5 bases and at J to 5 bases, leaving 10 bases not matched to a gene. Looked up from germline, CDR1 is LNHDA and CDR2 is SQIVND (reference sequence). The DNA for the CDR3 is TGTGCCAGTAGTTTCCGGGACAGGGGGATTAGTACTGAAGCTTTCTTT. It specifies CASSFRDRGISTEAFF.

V gene TRBV11-2 combines with J gene TRBJ2-3, with 7 bases that match TRBD2. With V trimmed by 4 bases and J by 4 bases, 20 bases remained unmatched. CDR3 length: 19 amino acids. CDR1 and CDR2 (germline): SGHAT, FQNNGV. CDR3 nucleotide sequence: TGTGCCAGCAGCTCACAAACACATCCGGGACTAATCTCGCCAGATACGCAGTATTTT. Residues: CASSSQTHPGLISPDTQYF.

This clone has more than one count but fewer than ten. The rearrangement uses TRBV7-2 and TRBJ2-1, with TRBD2 matching 10 bases. Germline V CDR1 and CDR2: SGHTA, FQGNSA. V trimming: 5 bases; J trimming: 3 bases; junction bases outside the gene matches: 4. This CDR3 is 15 amino acids long. The CDR3 nucleotides are TGTGCCAGCAGCCGACTAGCGGGCCACTACAATGAGCAGTTCTTC. Encoded protein: CASSRLAGHYNEQFF.

The chain uses TRBV7-9 and TRBJ2-7; D unresolved. The CDR3 length is 11 residues. Trimming removed 5 bases from V and 2 bases from J, with 4 bases in between. Germline V gene sequence: CDR1 SEHNR, CDR2 FQNEAQ (reference sequence). For the CDR3, the DNA is TGTGCCAGCAGCGACCCCTACGAGCAGTACTTC. Translated: CASSDPYEQYF.

The rearrangement uses TRBV9 and TRBJ1-1, with D uncertain. The V gene's germline CDR1 is SGDLS and CDR2 YYNGEE. Deletions cut 0 bases from V and 1 base from J, with 7 bases between. The CDR3 sequence is 14 residues long. The CDR3 DNA sequence: TGTGCCAGCAGCGTAGGGGTGGGGAACACTGAAGCTTTCTTT. Translation gives CASSVGVGNTEAFF.

The chain employs TRBV28 and TRBJ2-7; the match to TRBD1 covers 10 bases. CDR1 is MDHEN, CDR2 SYDVKM, per germline. The CDR3 is 15 residues long. The V segment lost 8 bases and the J segment 7 bases; nucleotides outside the gene matches: 14. CDR3 region: CASWDRGQGRGEQYF. The DNA for the CDR3 is TGTGCCAGCTGGGACCGGGGACAGGGGCGGGGGGAGCAGTACTTC.

This clone has ten or more counts. J is TRBJ2-7 and V is TRBV4-2; 11 bases are a match to TRBD2. The J segment lost 1 base and the V segment lost 0 bases, leaving 8 bases of the junction unmatched. This CDR3 contains 18 residues. CDR1 and CDR2 from the germline V gene are LGHNA and YNFKEQ. This chain's CDR3 is CASSQEGIAGGLSYEQYF. In nucleotides, the CDR3 is TGTGCCAGCAGCCAAGAGGGGATAGCGGGAGGGCTTTCCTACGAGCAGTACTTC.

This clone was seen a single time. V usage is TRBV4-1 and J usage is TRBJ2-7, with D unresolved. Trimming removed 0 bases at V and 6 bases at J, with 9 bases between. The length of the CDR3 is 13 residues. CDR1 and CDR2 (germline): MGHRA, YSYEKL. CDR3: CASSQEAAREQYF. Written as DNA, the CDR3 is TGCGCCAGCAGCCAAGAGGCTGCCCGCGAGCAGTACTTC.